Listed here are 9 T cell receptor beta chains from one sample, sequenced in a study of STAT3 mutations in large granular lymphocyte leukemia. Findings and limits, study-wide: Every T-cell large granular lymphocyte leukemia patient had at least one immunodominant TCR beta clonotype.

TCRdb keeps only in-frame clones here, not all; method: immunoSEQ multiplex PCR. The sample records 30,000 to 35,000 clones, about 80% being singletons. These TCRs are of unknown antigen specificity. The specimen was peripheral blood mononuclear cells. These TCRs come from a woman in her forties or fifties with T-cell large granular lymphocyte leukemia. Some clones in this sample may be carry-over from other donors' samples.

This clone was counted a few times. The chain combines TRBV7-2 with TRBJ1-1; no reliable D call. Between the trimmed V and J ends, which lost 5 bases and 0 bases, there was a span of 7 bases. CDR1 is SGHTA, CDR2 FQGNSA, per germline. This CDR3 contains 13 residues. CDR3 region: CASSASVNTEAFF. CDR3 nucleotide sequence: TGTGCCAGCAGCGCCTCCGTGAACACTGAAGCTTTCTTT.

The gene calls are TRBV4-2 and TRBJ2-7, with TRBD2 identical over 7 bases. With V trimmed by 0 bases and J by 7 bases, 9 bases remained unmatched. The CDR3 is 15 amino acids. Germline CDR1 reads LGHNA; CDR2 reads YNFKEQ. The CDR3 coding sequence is TGTGCCAGCAGCCAAGAAGCGGCGGGAGTGAAGGAGCAGTACTTC. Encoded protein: CASSQEAAGVKEQYF.

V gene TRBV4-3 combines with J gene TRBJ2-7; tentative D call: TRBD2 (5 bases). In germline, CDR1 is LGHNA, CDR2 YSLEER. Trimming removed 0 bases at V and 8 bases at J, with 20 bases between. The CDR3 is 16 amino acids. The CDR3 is CASSQDRGSQRAQQYF. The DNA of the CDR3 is TGCGCCAGCAGCCAAGATCGAGGGTCGCAGAGGGCACAGCAGTACTTC.

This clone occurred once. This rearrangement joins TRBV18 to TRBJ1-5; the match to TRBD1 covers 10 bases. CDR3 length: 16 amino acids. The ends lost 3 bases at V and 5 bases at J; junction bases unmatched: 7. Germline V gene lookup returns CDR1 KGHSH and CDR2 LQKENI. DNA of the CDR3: TGTGCCAGCTCACCGACTTCGGGACAGGGGTATCAGCCCCAGCATTTT. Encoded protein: CASSPTSGQGYQPQHF.

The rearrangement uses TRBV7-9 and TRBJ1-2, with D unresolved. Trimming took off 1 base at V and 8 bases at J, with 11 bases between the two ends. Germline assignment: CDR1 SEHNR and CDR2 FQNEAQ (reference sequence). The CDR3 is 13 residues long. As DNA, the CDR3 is TGTGCCAGCAGCTTAGGGCCATTAGTGGGCTACACCTTC. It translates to CASSLGPLVGYTF.

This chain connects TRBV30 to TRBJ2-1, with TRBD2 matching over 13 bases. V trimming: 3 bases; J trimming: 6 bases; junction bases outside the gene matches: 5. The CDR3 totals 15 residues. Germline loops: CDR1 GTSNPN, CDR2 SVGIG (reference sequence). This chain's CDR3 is CAWSRTSGSINEQFF. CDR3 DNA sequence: TGTGCCTGGAGCCGGACTAGCGGGAGTATCAATGAGCAGTTCTTC.

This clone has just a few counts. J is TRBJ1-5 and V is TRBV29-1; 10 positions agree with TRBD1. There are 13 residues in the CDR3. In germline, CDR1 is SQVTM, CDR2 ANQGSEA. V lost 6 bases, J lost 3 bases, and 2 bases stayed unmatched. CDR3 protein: CSVTGGVNQPQHF. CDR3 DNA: TGCAGCGTGACAGGGGGCGTCAATCAGCCCCAGCATTTT.

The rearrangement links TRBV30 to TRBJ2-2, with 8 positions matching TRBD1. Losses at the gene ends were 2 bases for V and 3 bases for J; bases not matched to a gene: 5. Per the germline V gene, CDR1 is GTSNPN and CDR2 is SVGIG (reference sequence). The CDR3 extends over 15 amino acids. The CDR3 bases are TGTGCCTGGAGTAGGGCAGGGGGCGACACCGGGGAGCTGTTTTTT. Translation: CAWSRAGGDTGELFF.

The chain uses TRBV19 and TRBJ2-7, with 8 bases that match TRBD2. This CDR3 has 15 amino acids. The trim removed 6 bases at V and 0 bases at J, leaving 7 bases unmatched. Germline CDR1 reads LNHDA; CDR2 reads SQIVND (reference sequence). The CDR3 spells CASRLAGTSSYEQYF. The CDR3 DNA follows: TGTGCCAGTAGATTAGCGGGAACGAGCTCCTACGAGCAGTACTTC.